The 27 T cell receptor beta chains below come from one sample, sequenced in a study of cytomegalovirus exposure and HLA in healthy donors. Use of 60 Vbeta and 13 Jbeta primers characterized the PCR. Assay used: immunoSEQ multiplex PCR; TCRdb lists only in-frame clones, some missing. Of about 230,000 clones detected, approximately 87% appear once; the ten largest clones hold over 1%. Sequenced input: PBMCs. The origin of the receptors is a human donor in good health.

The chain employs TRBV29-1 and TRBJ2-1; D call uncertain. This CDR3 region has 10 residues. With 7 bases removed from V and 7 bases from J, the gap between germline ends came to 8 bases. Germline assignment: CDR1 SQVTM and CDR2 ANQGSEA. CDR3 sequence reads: CSASTNEQFF. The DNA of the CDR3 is TGCAGCGCCTCGACAAATGAGCAGTTCTTC.

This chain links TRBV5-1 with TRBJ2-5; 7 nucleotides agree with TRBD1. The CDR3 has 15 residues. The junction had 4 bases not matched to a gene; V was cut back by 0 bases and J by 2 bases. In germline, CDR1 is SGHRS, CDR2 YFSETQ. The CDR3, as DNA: TGCGCCAGCAGCTTGGCCGGGACAGAACAAGAGACCCAGTACTTC. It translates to CASSLAGTEQETQYF.

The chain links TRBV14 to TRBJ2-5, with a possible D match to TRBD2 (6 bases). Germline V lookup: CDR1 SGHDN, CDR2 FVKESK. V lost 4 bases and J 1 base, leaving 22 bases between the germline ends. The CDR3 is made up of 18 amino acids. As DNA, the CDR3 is TGTGCCAGCAGCCGCCAATCCGAAGGCGTCGGGGGCCAAGAGACCCAGTACTTC. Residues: CASSRQSEGVGGQETQYF.

DNA for the CDR3: TGTGCCAGCAGCCCCAGCCCCAGGGGCGGCGGAAACACCATATATTTT. Protein sequence: CASSPSPRGGGNTIYF. This chain connects TRBV9 to TRBJ1-3, with D possibly TRBD1 on 6 matching bases. The CDR3 sequence is 16 residues long. Per the germline V gene, CDR1 is SGDLS and CDR2 is YYNGEE. The V and J ends lost 4 bases and 4 bases respectively, with 18 bases between them.

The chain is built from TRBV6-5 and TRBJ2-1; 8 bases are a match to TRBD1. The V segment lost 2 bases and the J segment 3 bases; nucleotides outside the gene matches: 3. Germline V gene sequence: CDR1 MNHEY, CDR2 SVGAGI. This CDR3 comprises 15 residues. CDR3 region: CASSYGDRGYNEQFF. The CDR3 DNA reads TGTGCCAGCAGTTACGGAGACAGGGGCTACAATGAGCAGTTCTTC.

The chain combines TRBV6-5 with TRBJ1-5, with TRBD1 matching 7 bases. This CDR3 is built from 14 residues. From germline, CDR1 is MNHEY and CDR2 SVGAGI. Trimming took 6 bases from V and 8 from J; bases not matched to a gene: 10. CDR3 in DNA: TGTGCCAGCAGCCGGACAGGTCTCCCGGAGCCCCAGCATTTT. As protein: CASSRTGLPEPQHF.

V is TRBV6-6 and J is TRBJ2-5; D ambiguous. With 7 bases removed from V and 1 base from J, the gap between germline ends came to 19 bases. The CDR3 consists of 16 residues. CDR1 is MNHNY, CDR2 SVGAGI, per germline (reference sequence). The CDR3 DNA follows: TGTGCCAGCACCGAATCCGGTCGGAGAGCCCAAGAGACCCAGTACTTC. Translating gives CASTESGRRAQETQYF.

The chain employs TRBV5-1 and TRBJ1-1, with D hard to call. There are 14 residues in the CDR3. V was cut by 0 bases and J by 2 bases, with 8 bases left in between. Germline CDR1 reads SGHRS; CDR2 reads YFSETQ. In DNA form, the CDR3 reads TGCGCCAGCAGCTTGGCCGAGGGAAACACTGAAGCTTTCTTT. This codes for CASSLAEGNTEAFF. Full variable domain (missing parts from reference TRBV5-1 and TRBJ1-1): KAGVTQTPRYLIKTRGQQVTLSCSPISGHRSVSWYQQTPGQGLQFLFEYFSETQRNKGNFPGRFSGRQFSNSRSEMNVSTLELGDSALYLCASSLAEGNTEAFFGQGTRLTVV.

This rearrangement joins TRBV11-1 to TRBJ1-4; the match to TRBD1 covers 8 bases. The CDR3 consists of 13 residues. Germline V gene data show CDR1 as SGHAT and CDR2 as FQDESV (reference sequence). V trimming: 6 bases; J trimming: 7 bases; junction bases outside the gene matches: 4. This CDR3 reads CASRSDRGEKLFF. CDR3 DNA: TGTGCCAGCAGGTCCGACAGGGGTGAAAAACTGTTTTTT.

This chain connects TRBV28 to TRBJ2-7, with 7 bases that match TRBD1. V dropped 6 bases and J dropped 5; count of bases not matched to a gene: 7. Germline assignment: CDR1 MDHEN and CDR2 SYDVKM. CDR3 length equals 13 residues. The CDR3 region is CASRTQGVHEQYF. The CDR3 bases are TGTGCCAGCAGAACCCAGGGGGTCCACGAGCAGTACTTC.

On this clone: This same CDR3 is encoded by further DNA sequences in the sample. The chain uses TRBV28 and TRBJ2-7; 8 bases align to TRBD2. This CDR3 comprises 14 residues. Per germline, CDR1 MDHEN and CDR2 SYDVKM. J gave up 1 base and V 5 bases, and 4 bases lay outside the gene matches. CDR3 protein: CASSLSGSSYEQYF. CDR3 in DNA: TGTGCCAGCAGTCTGAGCGGGAGTTCCTACGAGCAGTACTTC.

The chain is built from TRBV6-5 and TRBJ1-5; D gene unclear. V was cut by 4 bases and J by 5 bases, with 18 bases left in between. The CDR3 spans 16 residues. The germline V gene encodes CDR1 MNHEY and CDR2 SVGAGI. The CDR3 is CASSSLLGARDQPQHF. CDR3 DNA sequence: TGTGCCAGCAGTTCTCTTTTAGGAGCCCGGGATCAGCCCCAGCATTTT.

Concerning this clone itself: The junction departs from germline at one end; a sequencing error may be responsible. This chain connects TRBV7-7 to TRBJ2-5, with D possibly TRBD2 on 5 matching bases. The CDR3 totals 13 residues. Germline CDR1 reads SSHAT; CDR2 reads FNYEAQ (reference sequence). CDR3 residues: CASSLSGWGAKYF. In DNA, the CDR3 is TGTGCTAGCAGCTTATCGGGATGGGGTGCGAAGTACTTC.

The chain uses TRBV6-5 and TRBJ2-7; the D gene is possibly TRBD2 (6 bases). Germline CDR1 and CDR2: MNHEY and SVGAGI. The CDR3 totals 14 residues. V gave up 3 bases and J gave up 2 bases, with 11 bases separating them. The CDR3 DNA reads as TGTGCCAGCAGTTATGCCGGGAGCGCCTACGAGCAGTACTTC. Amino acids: CASSYAGSAYEQYF.

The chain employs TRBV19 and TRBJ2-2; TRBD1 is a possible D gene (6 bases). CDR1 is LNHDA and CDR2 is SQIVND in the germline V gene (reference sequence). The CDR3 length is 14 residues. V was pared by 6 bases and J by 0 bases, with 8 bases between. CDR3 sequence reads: CASRAGANTGELFF. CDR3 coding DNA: TGTGCCAGTAGGGCAGGGGCGAACACCGGGGAGCTGTTTTTT.

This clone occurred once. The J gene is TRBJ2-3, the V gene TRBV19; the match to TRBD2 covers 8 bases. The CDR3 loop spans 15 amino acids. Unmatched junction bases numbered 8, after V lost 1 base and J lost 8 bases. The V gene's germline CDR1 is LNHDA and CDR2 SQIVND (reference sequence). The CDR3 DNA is TGTGCCAGTAGTATAGTGGGGACTAGGTCGGTTACGCAGTATTTT. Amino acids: CASSIVGTRSVTQYF.

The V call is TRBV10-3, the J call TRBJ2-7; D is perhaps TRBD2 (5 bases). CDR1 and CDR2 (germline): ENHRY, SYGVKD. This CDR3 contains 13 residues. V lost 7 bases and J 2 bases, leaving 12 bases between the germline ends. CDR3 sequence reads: CAIMRTDTYEQYF. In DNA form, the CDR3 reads TGTGCCATCATGAGGACTGATACCTACGAGCAGTACTTC.

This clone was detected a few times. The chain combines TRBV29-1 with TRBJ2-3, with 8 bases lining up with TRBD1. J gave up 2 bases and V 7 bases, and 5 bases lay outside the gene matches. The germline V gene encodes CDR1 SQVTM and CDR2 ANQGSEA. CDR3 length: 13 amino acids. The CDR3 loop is CSADRGPTDTQYF. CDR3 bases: TGCAGCGCCGACAGGGGTCCCACAGATACGCAGTATTTT.

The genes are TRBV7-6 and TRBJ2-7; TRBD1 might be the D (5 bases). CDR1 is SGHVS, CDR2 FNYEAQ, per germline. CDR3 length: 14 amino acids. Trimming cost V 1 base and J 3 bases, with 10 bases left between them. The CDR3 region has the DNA TGTGCCAGCAGCTTAGGGACAAAGGGCTACGAGCAGTACTTC. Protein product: CASSLGTKGYEQYF.

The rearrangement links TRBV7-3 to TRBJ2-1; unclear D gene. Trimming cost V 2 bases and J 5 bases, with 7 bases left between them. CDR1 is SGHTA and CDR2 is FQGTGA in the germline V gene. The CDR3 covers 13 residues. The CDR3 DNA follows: TGTGCCAGCAGCTTAGTGTCGGACAATGAGCAGTTCTTC. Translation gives CASSLVSDNEQFF.

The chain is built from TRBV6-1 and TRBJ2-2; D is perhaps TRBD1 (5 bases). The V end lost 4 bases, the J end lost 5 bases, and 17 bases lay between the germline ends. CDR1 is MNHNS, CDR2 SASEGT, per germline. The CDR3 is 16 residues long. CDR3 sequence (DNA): TGTGCCAGCAGTGGAGAATTCGCTGGGGCGACCGGGGAGCTGTTTTTT. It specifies CASSGEFAGATGELFF.

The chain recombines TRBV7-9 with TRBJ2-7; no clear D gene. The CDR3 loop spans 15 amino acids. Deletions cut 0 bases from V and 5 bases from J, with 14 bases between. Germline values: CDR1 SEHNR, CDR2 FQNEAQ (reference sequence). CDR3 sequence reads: CASSLALARHDEQYF. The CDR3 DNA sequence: TGTGCCAGCAGCTTAGCCCTGGCGAGGCATGACGAGCAGTACTTC. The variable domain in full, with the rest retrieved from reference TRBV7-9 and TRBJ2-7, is DTGVSQNPRHKITKRGQNVTFRCDPISEHNRLYWYRQTLGQGPEFLTYFQNEAQLEKSRLLSDRFSAERPKGSFSTLEIQRTEQGDSAMYLCASSLALARHDEQYFGPGTRLTVT.

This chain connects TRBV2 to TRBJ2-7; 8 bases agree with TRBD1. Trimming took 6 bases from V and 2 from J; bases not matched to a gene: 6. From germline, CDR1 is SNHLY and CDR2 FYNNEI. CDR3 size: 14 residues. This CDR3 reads CASRVSGQAYEQYF. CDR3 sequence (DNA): TGTGCCAGCAGAGTTTCGGGACAGGCCTACGAGCAGTACTTC.

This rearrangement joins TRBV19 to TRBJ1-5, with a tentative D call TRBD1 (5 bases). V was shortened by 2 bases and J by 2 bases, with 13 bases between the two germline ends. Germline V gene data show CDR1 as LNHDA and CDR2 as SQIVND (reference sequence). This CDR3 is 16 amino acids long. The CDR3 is CASSIRGGSGNQPQHF. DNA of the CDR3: TGTGCCAGTAGTATACGGGGGGGTTCGGGCAATCAGCCCCAGCATTTT.

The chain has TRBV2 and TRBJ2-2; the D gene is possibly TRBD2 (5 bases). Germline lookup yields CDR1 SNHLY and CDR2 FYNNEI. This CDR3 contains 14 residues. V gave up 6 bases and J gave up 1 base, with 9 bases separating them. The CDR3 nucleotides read TGTGCCAGCAGACCTCGGGGGAACACCGGGGAGCTGTTTTTT. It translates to CASRPRGNTGELFF.

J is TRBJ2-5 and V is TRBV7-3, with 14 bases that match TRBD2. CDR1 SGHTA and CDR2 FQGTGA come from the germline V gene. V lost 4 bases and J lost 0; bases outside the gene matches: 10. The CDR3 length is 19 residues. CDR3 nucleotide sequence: TGTGCCAGCAGCTCCGCCCGGACTAGCGGGAGGCCGAACCAAGAGACCCAGTACTTC. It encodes CASSSARTSGRPNQETQYF.

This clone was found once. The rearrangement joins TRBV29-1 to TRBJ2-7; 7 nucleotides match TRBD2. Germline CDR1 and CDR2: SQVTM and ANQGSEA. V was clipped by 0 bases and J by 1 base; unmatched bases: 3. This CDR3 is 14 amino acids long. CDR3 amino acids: CSVEERETSYEQYF. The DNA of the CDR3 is TGCAGCGTTGAAGAGCGGGAGACGTCCTACGAGCAGTACTTC.